This TCR beta chain was observed in a study of T cells after yellow fever vaccination. It was through 5'RACE template switching that TCR cDNA was made, with a universal primer site and UMIs added. TCRdb ran MiXCR on the 5' RACE reads and lists one entry per CDR3 protein. Here the sample spans about 430,000 distinct CDR3 sequences, 18% being singletons. This clonotype occurred a few times. Trimming removed 0 bases from V and 1 base from J, with 11 bases in between. CDR3 size: 16 residues. Per the germline V gene, CDR1 is LGHNA and CDR2 is YNFKEQ. The rearrangement uses TRBV4-2 and TRBJ2-3; maybe TRBD2 (6 bases). This TCR came from a man between 18 and 35 years old who received the YFV17D yellow fever vaccine. The source material was PBMCs, sampled before the yellow fever booster vaccination. CDR3 nucleotides: TGTGCCAGCAGCCAAGATGGTGGCGGGGGCACAGATACGCAGTATTTT. Amino acid sequence: CASSQDGGGGTDTQYF.